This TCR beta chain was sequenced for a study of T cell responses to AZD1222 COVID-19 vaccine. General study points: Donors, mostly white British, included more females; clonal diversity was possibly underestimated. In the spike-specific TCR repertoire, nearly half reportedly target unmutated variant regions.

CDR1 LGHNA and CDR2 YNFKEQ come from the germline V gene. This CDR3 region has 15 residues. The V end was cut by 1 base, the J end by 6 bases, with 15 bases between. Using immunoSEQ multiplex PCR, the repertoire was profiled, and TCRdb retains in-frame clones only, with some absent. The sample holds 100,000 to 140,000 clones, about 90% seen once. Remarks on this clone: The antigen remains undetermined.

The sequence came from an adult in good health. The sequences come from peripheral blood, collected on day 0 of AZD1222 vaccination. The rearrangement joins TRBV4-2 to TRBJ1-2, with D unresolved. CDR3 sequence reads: CASSQGVGQFNGYTF. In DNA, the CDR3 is TGTGCCAGCAGCCAAGGGGTAGGGCAGTTTAATGGCTACACCTTC.